This T cell receptor (beta chain) derives from a study of blood T cell repertoires in COVID-19. Study as a whole: COVID-19 samples from acute and convalescent phases originated in the United States, Italy and Spain. T cells, B-cell-depleted T cells, or PBMCs provided the cDNA or gDNA that served as material.

Looked up from germline, CDR1 is SGHRS and CDR2 is YFSETQ. V lost 3 bases, J lost 0 bases, and 7 bases lay in between. This CDR3 contains 14 residues. As handled by the study authors: Scientists estimated how many nucleated cells there were by amplifying reference gene primers. The table came from immunoSEQ multiplex PCR; TCRdb's copy has only in-frame clones and leaves some out. V and J calls and clone size are copied from that table; D and trimming were computed from the DNA. The table has about 150,000 clones, about 76% seen once. V is TRBV5-1 and J is TRBJ1-3; possible D gene TRBD1, 6 bases. The receptor's source is a woman between 55 and 75 years old with active or convalescent COVID-19. Sequencing was carried out using peripheral blood. In DNA, the CDR3 is TGCGCCAGCAGCTCGACAGGCTCTGGAAACACCATATATTTT. It yields the protein CASSSTGSGNTIYF. The complete variable domain, with remaining parts taken from reference TRBV5-1 and TRBJ1-3, reads KAGVTQTPRYLIKTRGQQVTLSCSPISGHRSVSWYQQTPGQGLQFLFEYFSETQRNKGNFPGRFSGRQFSNSRSEMNVSTLELGDSALYLCASSSTGSGNTIYFGEGSWLTVV.